The 20 T cell receptor beta chains presented below share a single source sample, sequenced in a study of naive and memory T cell subsets. The library had UMIs added by 3' ligation of an oligonucleotide to TCR cDNA. Four PCR rounds used nested alpha and beta constant region primers plus the SP2 primer. Each CDR3 protein gets one entry after TCRdb re-called the 5' RACE reads with MiXCR. The table records tens of thousands of distinct CDR3 sequences, approximately 8% of them present only once. The receptors come from a female donor in good health.

Many counts were recorded for this clonotype. The rearrangement links TRBV2 to TRBJ2-5; 8 nucleotides agree with TRBD1. Germline V gives CDR1 SNHLY, CDR2 FYNNEI. The CDR3 loop spans 14 amino acids. J was trimmed by 4 bases and V by 6 bases; bases with no gene match: 7. This CDR3 reads CASRDDRGGETQYF. The CDR3 nucleotides are TGTGCCAGCAGAGATGACAGGGGAGGAGAGACCCAGTACTTC.

As regards this clonotype: A read error may produce the germline difference seen at one junction end. CDR3 DNA sequence: TGCAGTGCTTATACCTCCGGCGGCAACTATGGCGACACCTTC. Its translation is CSAYTSGGNYGDTF. The chain joins TRBV20-1 to TRBJ1-2; D not certain. Germline V gives CDR1 DFQATT, CDR2 SNEGSKA (reference sequence). The CDR3 runs 14 residues.

This chain joins TRBV30 and TRBJ1-1; TRBD1 might be the D (6 bases). This CDR3 spans 14 amino acids. V was shortened by 6 bases and J by 0 bases, with 14 bases between the two germline ends. The germline V gene has CDR1 GTSNPN and CDR2 SVGIG (reference sequence). CDR3 sequence reads: CACSTGMMNTEAFF. The CDR3 DNA reads TGTGCCTGTTCGACAGGCATGATGAACACTGAAGCTTTCTTT.

This clonotype came up many times. The genes are TRBV7-2 and TRBJ2-4; D is undetermined. CDR1 SGHTA and CDR2 FQGNSA come from the germline V gene. With 2 bases removed from V and 5 bases from J, the gap between germline ends came to 7 bases. This CDR3 spans 13 amino acids. The CDR3 sequence: CASSLTSENIQYF. For the CDR3, the DNA is TGTGCCAGCAGCTTAACGAGCGAAAACATTCAGTACTTC.

This clonotype was counted at least ten times. This chain connects TRBV6-5 to TRBJ1-1; D ambiguous. Trimming removed 0 bases from V and 10 bases from J, with 21 bases in between. CDR1 is MNHEY and CDR2 is SVGAGI in the germline V gene. The CDR3 consists of 16 residues. CDR3 amino acids: CASSYSRIGRPGRAFF. For the CDR3, the DNA is TGTGCCAGCAGTTACTCGAGAATAGGTAGGCCCGGGAGAGCTTTCTTT.

This clonotype has just a few counts. This rearrangement joins TRBV6-1 to TRBJ1-1; D uncertain. Germline V lookup: CDR1 MNHNS, CDR2 SASEGT. V gave up 6 bases and J gave up 5 bases, with 13 bases separating them. The CDR3 consists of 13 residues. Here the CDR3 DNA reads TGTGCCAGCAGATCGGGAGAAACGACTGAAGCTTTCTTT. Encoded protein: CASRSGETTEAFF.

This clonotype was detected a few times. This chain uses TRBV28 with TRBJ1-1; D gene ambiguous. CDR3 size: 13 residues. The V end lost 4 bases, the J end lost 6 bases, and 12 bases lay between the germline ends. Germline CDR1 is MDHEN and CDR2 is SYDVKM. CDR3 bases: TGTGCCAGCAGTTCCCCGGGTTGGGCTGAAGCTTTCTTT. As protein: CASSSPGWAEAFF.

This clonotype was counted at least ten times. CDR3 DNA: TGTGCCAGCAGCCGGACTGCCAGGGTCGATACGCAGTATTTT. It specifies CASSRTARVDTQYF. The chain couples TRBV7-8 to TRBJ2-3; D may be TRBD1 or TRBD2 (5 bases each). Trimming shortened V by 5 bases and J by 6 bases, and 15 bases separated the two germline ends. The CDR3 is 14 residues long. Germline CDR1 reads SGHVS; CDR2 reads FQNEAQ. The variable domain in full, completed from reference TRBV7-8 and TRBJ2-3, reads GAGVSQSPRYKVAKRGQDVALRCDPISGHVSLFWYQQALGQGPEFLTYFQNEAQLDKSGLPSDRFFAERPEGSVSTLKIQRTQQEDSAVYLCASSRTARVDTQYFGPGTRLTVL.

Ten or more counts support this clonotype. V gene TRBV12-5 combines with J gene TRBJ1-6, with 11 nucleotides matching TRBD1. This CDR3 comprises 19 residues. Looked up from germline, CDR1 is LGHNT and CDR2 is FRNRAP. After removal of 6 bases from V and 2 bases from J, the junction contained 12 bases not matched to a gene. CDR3: CASGSGTGGATTYNSPLHF. Here the CDR3 DNA reads TGTGCTAGTGGATCCGGGACAGGGGGTGCTACAACCTATAATTCACCCCTCCACTTT.

This clonotype has at least ten counts. As DNA, the CDR3 is TGCAGCGCCCCTGGGAGCTTAGGACAGGGGGGCAATGAGCAGTTCTTC. This encodes CSAPGSLGQGGNEQFF. This chain joins TRBV29-1 and TRBJ2-1; 10 nucleotides match TRBD1. This CDR3 spans 16 amino acids. The germline gives CDR1 SQVTM, CDR2 ANQGSEA. V gave up 7 bases and J gave up 6 bases; unmatched junction bases: 15.

The chain is built from TRBV4-2 and TRBJ2-7; the D gene is possibly TRBD2 (7 bases). Germline V gives CDR1 LGHNA, CDR2 YNFKEQ. V gave up 8 bases and J gave up 4 bases, with 24 bases separating them. This CDR3 has 16 residues. CDR3 bases: TGTGCCAGCCCTGTGGGGGGGGCCTCTTTAAGTTACGAGCAGTACTTC. Translated: CASPVGGASLSYEQYF.

This clonotype was counted many times. V usage is TRBV7-2 and J usage is TRBJ2-6, with D unresolved. Trimming left V 1 base short and J 0 bases short, with 19 bases between. Germline V gene data show CDR1 as SGHTA and CDR2 as FQGNSA. CDR3 length: 20 amino acids. CDR3 loop: CASSLGVQVTLRSGANVLTF. The CDR3 nucleotides read TGTGCCAGCAGCTTAGGAGTCCAAGTAACTCTTCGCTCTGGGGCCAACGTCCTGACTTTC. Complete variable domain (other parts from reference TRBV7-2 and TRBJ2-6): GAGVSQSPSNKVTEKGKDVELRCDPISGHTALYWYRQSLGQGLEFLIYFQGNSAPDKSGLPSDRFSAERTGGSVSTLTIQRTQQEDSAVYLCASSLGVQVTLRSGANVLTFGAGSRLTVL.

The CDR3 reads CASSLGDRSNTGELFF. In DNA form, the CDR3 reads TGTGCCAGCAGCTTGGGGGACAGATCGAACACCGGGGAGCTGTTTTTT. V and J are TRBV5-8 and TRBJ2-2; 7 bases are a match to TRBD1. Germline loops: CDR1 SGHTS, CDR2 YDEGEE. CDR3 length equals 16 residues. With V trimmed by 0 bases and J by 0 bases, 2 bases remained unmatched.

The table lists this clonotype with a few counts. The chain employs TRBV5-6 and TRBJ2-3; the D call may be TRBD1 or TRBD2 (5 bases each). The V end lost 4 bases, the J end lost 0 bases, and 12 bases lay between the germline ends. This CDR3 spans 15 amino acids. Per the germline V gene, CDR1 is SGHDT and CDR2 is YYEEEE. The CDR3 loop is CASSDQGPSTDTQYF. Written as DNA, the CDR3 is TGTGCCAGCAGCGATCAGGGACCTAGCACAGATACGCAGTATTTT.

This clonotype was counted a few times. The CDR3 region has the DNA TGTGCCAGTACAATGAACACTGAAGCTTTCTTT. It codes for CASTMNTEAFF. This rearrangement joins TRBV19 to TRBJ1-1; D is uncertain. The V end was cut by 7 bases, the J end by 0 bases, with 3 bases between. The CDR3 spans 11 residues. Germline CDR1 and CDR2: LNHDA and SQIVND (reference sequence). The full variable domain, completed using reference TRBV19 and TRBJ1-1, is DGGITQSPKYLFRKEGQNVTLSCEQNLNHDAMYWYRQDPGQGLRLIYYSQIVNDFQKGDIAEGYSVSREKKESFPLTVTSAQKNPTAFYLCASTMNTEAFFGQGTRLTVV.

The rearrangement links TRBV5-1 to TRBJ2-1; TRBD2 matches at 13 bases. The CDR3 sequence is 18 residues long. Unmatched junction bases numbered 13, after V lost 4 bases and J lost 6 bases. The germline gives CDR1 SGHRS, CDR2 YFSETQ. The CDR3 DNA follows: TGCGCCAGCAGCCAAACTAGCGGGGGGGTCATCCGCCTCAATGAGCAGTTCTTC. Residues: CASSQTSGGVIRLNEQFF.

The rearrangement joins TRBV7-8 to TRBJ2-3; no clear D gene. CDR3 size: 13 residues. CDR1 and CDR2 (germline): SGHVS, FQNEAQ. Trimming took 2 bases from V and 4 from J, leaving 7 bases between them. The CDR3: CASSLMGSDTQYF. CDR3 nucleotides: TGTGCCAGCAGCTTAATGGGATCAGATACGCAGTATTTT.

There are a few counts of this clonotype. The chain carries TRBV18 and TRBJ2-5; weak D call: TRBD1 (5 bases). CDR3 length equals 13 residues. V lost 3 bases and J lost 4, with 9 bases in between. Germline CDR1 is KGHSH and CDR2 is LQKENI. In DNA, the CDR3 is TGTGCCAGCTCACCGTTCAGGGTAGAGACCCAGTACTTC. Protein product: CASSPFRVETQYF.

Many counts were recorded for this clonotype. This chain links TRBV20-1 with TRBJ2-1, with 9 bases identical to TRBD2. The CDR3 covers 15 residues. CDR1 DFQATT and CDR2 SNEGSKA come from the germline V gene (reference sequence). Trimming removed 0 bases from V and 5 bases from J; junction bases left unmatched: 5. DNA of the CDR3: TGCAGTGCTAGAGATGCGGGGGGGCAAAACAATGAGCAGTTCTTC. Residues: CSARDAGGQNNEQFF.

The gene calls are TRBV28 and TRBJ2-2, with D possibly TRBD2 on 6 matching bases. Germline values: CDR1 MDHEN, CDR2 SYDVKM. V dropped 6 bases and J dropped 6 bases, with 11 bases sitting between them. The CDR3 sequence is 13 residues long. CDR3 sequence reads: CASSRPGAGELFF. The CDR3 nucleotides read TGTGCCAGCAGCCGACCGGGGGCCGGGGAGCTGTTTTTT.